This T cell receptor beta chain was recorded in a study of blood T cell repertoires in COVID-19. Data came from immunoSEQ multiplex PCR; TCRdb stores just in-frame clones and leaves some out. Altogether roughly 80,000 clones are present, 82% being singletons, with the ten largest covering about 30%. Concerning this clone: At the DNA level, this CDR3 is encoded by other sequences in the same sample as well.

This CDR3 is built from 14 residues. J lost 1 base, V lost 6 bases, and 4 bases had no gene match. The germline V gene has CDR1 MNHEY and CDR2 SVGAGI. Sequencing was carried out using peripheral blood. The chain couples TRBV6-5 to TRBJ2-7, with 9 bases lining up with TRBD2. This receptor was identified in a human donor in a cohort sampled during active COVID-19. CDR3 sequence reads: CASSPTSGSYEQYF. The CDR3 region has the DNA TGTGCCAGCAGCCCGACTAGCGGTTCCTACGAGCAGTACTTC.